A selection of T cell receptor beta chains follows, all from one sample in a study of cytotoxic CD8 clonotypes in ibrutinib-treated CLL. The protocol was immunoSEQ multiplex PCR, while the TCRdb copy is restricted to in-frame clones and leaves out a portion. In the table there are 140,000 or so clones, roughly three quarters of which are singletons. This specimen consisted of PBMCs, obtained after 12 months of ibrutinib treatment. The receptors come from a human donor with chronic lymphocytic leukemia. Both conserved end residues are part of each CDR3. The D gene is left open where the match is weak. The size field is filled for only some rows; it gives once, few, many or a size class.

CDR3aa	CDR3nt	j_gene	v_gene	d_gene	abundance
CASSPRDERGTGELFF	TGTGCCAGCTCACCGCGGGACGAAAGGGGCACCGGGGAGCTGTTTTTT	TRBJ2-2	TRBV18	.	.
CASSEPNIPLYEQYF	TGTGCCAGCAGTGAACCAAACATCCCTCTCTACGAGCAGTACTTC	TRBJ2-7	TRBV2	.	few
CASSLSSGPYEQYF	TGTGCCAGCAGCTTATCTAGCGGGCCCTACGAGCAGTACTTC	TRBJ2-7	TRBV7-2	TRBD2	few
CASSARGSYQETQYF	TGTGCCAGCAGTGCTCGGGGCAGCTACCAAGAGACCCAGTACTTC	TRBJ2-5	TRBV6-6	.	.
CASSLATEFTDTQYF	TGCGCCAGCAGCTTGGCCACGGAATTCACAGATACGCAGTATTTT	TRBJ2-3	TRBV5-1	.	.
CASRRTGEKGPYGYTF	TGTGCCAGTAGGCGGACAGGGGAGAAGGGGCCCTATGGCTACACCTTC	TRBJ1-2	TRBV19	TRBD1	.
CASGLGQGGTDTQYF	TGTGCTAGTGGTTTGGGTCAGGGGGGCACAGATACGCAGTATTTT	TRBJ2-3	TRBV12-5	TRBD1	.
CASSFRLRRPGRSYNEQFF	TGCGCCAGCAGCTTCCGACTCCGGCGCCCGGGCCGCTCCTACAATGAGCAGTTCTTC	TRBJ2-1	TRBV5-1	.	.
CASRTGQGGYTF	TGTGCCAGCAGAACAGGACAGGGCGGCTACACCTTC	TRBJ1-2	TRBV6-5	TRBD1	.
CASSLGQNNEKLFF	TGTGCCAGCAGCTTAGGGCAGAATAATGAAAAACTGTTTTTT	TRBJ1-4	TRBV7-2	.	.
CASSPTSGGVYEQYF	TGTGCCAGCAGCCCAACTAGCGGCGGGGTCTACGAGCAGTACTTC	TRBJ2-7	TRBV9	TRBD2	.
CASSSIGTGFYEQYF	TGTGCCAGCAGTTCCATAGGGACTGGGTTCTACGAGCAGTACTTC	TRBJ2-7	TRBV27	.	.
CASSFTGTRTDTQYF	TGTGCCAGCAGCTTCACCGGGACACGGACAGATACGCAGTATTTT	TRBJ2-3	TRBV11-3	.	.
CASSPRWGRETQYF	TGTGCCAGCTCACCAAGGTGGGGTCGAGAGACCCAGTACTTC	TRBJ2-5	TRBV18	.	once
CASSYNLGQTYEQYF	TGTGCCAGCAGTTATAATTTGGGACAAACCTACGAGCAGTACTTC	TRBJ2-7	TRBV6-5	.	.
CASSPDLGSNYYGYTF	TGTGCCAGCTCACCAGACCTGGGGTCCAACTACTATGGCTACACCTTC	TRBJ1-2	TRBV18	.	.
CASSRVGHSETQYF	TGTGCCAGCAGTAGAGTGGGTCACTCGGAGACCCAGTACTTC	TRBJ2-5	TRBV27	.	.
CASSQGRLGSYEQYF	TGTGCCAGCAGCCAAGGAAGACTAGGCTCCTACGAGCAGTACTTC	TRBJ2-7	TRBV14	.	.
CASKEFNAGVYEQYF	TGTGCCAGCAAGGAGTTTAACGCGGGAGTCTACGAGCAGTACTTC	TRBJ2-7	TRBV7-2	TRBD2	.
CASSTLGQLTDTQYF	TGTGCCAGCTCAACACTGGGACAGCTCACAGATACGCAGTATTTT	TRBJ2-3	TRBV18	TRBD1	.
CASSLAGGGSEKLFF	TGTGCCAGCAGCTTGGCCGGTGGGGGATCCGAAAAACTGTTTTTT	TRBJ1-4	TRBV5-6	.	.
CASSLVHLETQYF	TGTGCCAGCAGCTTAGTACACCTTGAGACCCAGTACTTC	TRBJ2-5	TRBV7-2	.	once
CASSRRLAERREQYF	TGTGCCAGTAGTCGCCGACTAGCGGAGCGCCGAGAGCAGTACTTC	TRBJ2-7	TRBV19	TRBD2	.
CASSLPRKKAFF	TGTGCCAGCAGTTTGCCCCGTAAAAAAGCTTTCTTT	TRBJ1-1	TRBV28	.	.
CASSPGLAREQYF	TGTGCCAGCTCCCCTGGACTAGCGCGGGAGCAGTACTTC	TRBJ2-7	TRBV18	TRBD2	few
CASRIQIYNEQFF	TGTGCCAGCAGAATACAGATCTACAATGAGCAGTTCTTC	TRBJ2-1	TRBV6-6	.	.
CASSLGVAGELFF	TGTGCCAGCAGCTTAGGAGTTGCCGGGGAGCTGTTTTTT	TRBJ2-2	TRBV7-2	.	once
CASSLNPVTSSYEQYF	TGTGCCAGCAGCTTAAACCCGGTAACCAGCTCCTACGAGCAGTACTTC	TRBJ2-7	TRBV7-3	.	.
CASSQGLQTDYAGELFF	TGTGCCAGCAGCCAAGGACTCCAGACGGACTACGCCGGGGAGCTGTTTTTT	TRBJ2-2	TRBV4-2	.	.
CASSGTPGDEAFF	TGTGCCAGCAGCGGAACGCCGGGCGATGAAGCTTTCTTT	TRBJ1-1	TRBV9	.	.
CASILLLTGGTGELFF	TGCGCCAGCATTCTGCTATTGACAGGGGGCACCGGGGAGCTGTTTTTT	TRBJ2-2	TRBV5-1	TRBD1	.
CASSEERGPYNEQFF	TGTGCCAGCAGTGAAGAAAGGGGGCCCTACAATGAGCAGTTCTTC	TRBJ2-1	TRBV6-1	TRBD1	.
CASSADGTENEKLFF	TGTGCCAGCAGCGCGGACGGGACGGAAAATGAAAAACTGTTTTTT	TRBJ1-4	TRBV4-2	.	once
CASSQDRGSATGELFF	TGTGCCAGCAGCCAAGACAGGGGGAGCGCCACCGGGGAGCTGTTTTTT	TRBJ2-2	TRBV4-2	TRBD1	.
CASSLGMAELNTEAFF	TGCGCCAGCAGCTTGGGGATGGCAGAGTTGAACACTGAAGCTTTCTTT	TRBJ1-1	TRBV5-1	.	.
CASSPSSLGEVSNEQFF	TGTGCCAGCAGTCCCTCTAGCTTAGGAGAGGTTAGCAATGAGCAGTTCTTC	TRBJ2-1	TRBV9	.	.
CASSYSLKVGNTIYF	TGTGCCAGCAGTTACTCGTTGAAAGTAGGAAACACCATATATTTT	TRBJ1-3	TRBV6-6	.	.
CASSREFATNEKLFF	TGTGCCAGCTCGCGGGAATTTGCAACTAATGAAAAACTGTTTTTT	TRBJ1-4	TRBV18	.	.
CASSLAAYTDTQYF	TGTGCCAGCAGCTTAGCCGCTTACACAGATACGCAGTATTTT	TRBJ2-3	TRBV7-2	.	.
CASSKTGVNYEQYF	TGTGCCAGCAGCAAAACAGGTGTTAACTACGAGCAGTACTTC	TRBJ2-7	TRBV7-9	.	.
CASSLSYSEAFF	TGTGCCAGCAGCTTAAGTTACAGTGAAGCTTTCTTT	TRBJ1-1	TRBV5-8	.	.
CASSLGHYNTEAFF	TGTGCCAGCAGCTTAGGACACTATAACACTGAAGCTTTCTTT	TRBJ1-1	TRBV7-8	.	once
CASSFQQGTEAFF	TGTGCCAGCAGCTTTCAACAGGGCACTGAAGCTTTCTTT	TRBJ1-1	TRBV7-9	.	.
CASSQRTSGDEQYF	TGTGCCAGCAGTCAGCGGACTAGCGGGGATGAGCAGTACTTC	TRBJ2-7	TRBV27	TRBD2	.
CASSLGQGSLHYGYTF	TGTGCCAGCAGCTTAGGCCAGGGAAGCCTCCACTATGGCTACACCTTC	TRBJ1-2	TRBV27	.	.
CASSEIGGGPYEQYF	TGTGCCAGCAGTGAAATTGGGGGGGGCCCCTACGAGCAGTACTTC	TRBJ2-7	TRBV2	.	once
CATKPGLTAYNEQFF	TGTGCCACCAAACCGGGACTAACGGCATACAATGAGCAGTTCTTC	TRBJ2-1	TRBV27	TRBD2	.
CAWSSGMNTEAFF	TGTGCCTGGAGCTCCGGGATGAACACTGAAGCTTTCTTT	TRBJ1-1	TRBV30	.	.
CASSLQAGYYEQYF	TGTGCCAGCAGCCTCCAAGCGGGCTACTACGAGCAGTACTTC	TRBJ2-7	TRBV7-6	.	.
CASSFIEDPNEQFF	TGTGCCAGCAGTTTTATTGAGGACCCCAATGAGCAGTTCTTC	TRBJ2-1	TRBV27	.	.
CASSLNTGNYGYTF	TGTGCCAGCAGCTTGAATACCGGGAACTATGGCTACACCTTC	TRBJ1-2	TRBV7-2	.	.